This T cell receptor (beta chain) appears in the sequencing data of a study of blood T cell repertoires in COVID-19. At the level of the study: From the United States, Italy and Spain came samples of acute and convalescent COVID-19. Nucleic acid was either cDNA or gDNA, and it came from T cells, B-cell-depleted T cells, or PBMCs.

Germline V gene sequence: CDR1 MNHEY, CDR2 SVGAGI. The CDR3 totals 12 residues. Authors' methods: Scientists estimated how many nucleated cells there were by amplifying reference gene primers. Sequencing was performed with immunoSEQ multiplex PCR; in TCRdb, only in-frame clones are kept and a portion is missing. V and J calls and clone size are copied from that table; D and trimming were computed from the DNA. The table lists approximately 63,000 clones, roughly 87% of them singletons. V is TRBV6-5 and J is TRBJ1-1, with D perhaps matching TRBD1 (5 bases). This TCR was recovered from an older man in a cohort sampled during active COVID-19. The sequenced sample consisted of peripheral blood. The CDR3 nucleotides are TGTGCAATCGGGACTTTGAACACTGAAGCTTTCTTT. Protein product: CAIGTLNTEAFF.